The 4 T cell receptor beta chains listed next were all sequenced from one sample in a study of blood T cell repertoires in COVID-19. Sequencing was performed with immunoSEQ multiplex PCR; in TCRdb, only in-frame clones are kept and a portion is missing. The sample carries approximately 250,000 clones, 88% recorded once. The sample consisted of PBMCs or T cells enriched from blood (not recorded which). The receptors stem from a woman under 40 who had recovered from COVID-19.

The CDR3 region has the DNA TGTGCCAGCAGTTATGAATTCGGGGACACTGAAGCTTTCTTT. It encodes CASSYEFGDTEAFF. The chain combines TRBV6-5 with TRBJ1-1; D is undetermined. This CDR3 is 14 amino acids long. Germline V lookup: CDR1 MNHEY, CDR2 SVGAGI. Trimming cost V 3 bases and J 3 bases, with 11 bases left between them.

The chain links TRBV24-1 to TRBJ2-2; 7 nucleotides match TRBD1. Per the germline V gene, CDR1 is KGHDR and CDR2 is SFDVKD. The CDR3 has 16 residues. The junction had 9 bases not matched to a gene; V was cut back by 6 bases and J by 3 bases. CDR3 coding DNA: TGTGCCACCAGTTTCAAGGGGGCGATTGACACCGGGGAGCTGTTTTTT. This translates into CATSFKGAIDTGELFF.

The chain has TRBV11-2 and TRBJ2-3, with D unresolved. The ends were cut back, 3 bases at V and 6 bases at J, with 4 bases in the middle. In germline, CDR1 is SGHAT, CDR2 FQNNGV. This CDR3 is built from 11 residues. CDR3 region: CASSLSDTQYF. In DNA form, the CDR3 reads TGTGCCAGCAGCTTGTCTGATACGCAGTATTTT.

This clone was observed a single time. This chain joins TRBV4-3 and TRBJ1-6; 10 nucleotides line up with TRBD1. CDR1 LGHNA and CDR2 YSLEER come from the germline V gene. The V and J ends lost 0 bases and 8 bases, in that order; junction bases with no gene match: 4. The CDR3 has 16 amino acids. DNA for the CDR3: TGCGCCAGCAGCCAAGAGGACAGGGGGTGGGATTCACCCCTCCACTTT. Amino acids: CASSQEDRGWDSPLHF.